The following is a TCR beta chain sequence with its context. The antigen remains unidentified. This sample is drawn from a study of T cell clones after liver transplantation. Study-level information: Until 12-24 months post-transplant, subjects got standard immunosuppression and no induction. Study-wide findings and caveats: The donor-reactive repertoire was only partly measurable in two subjects, lacking donor cells. A larger donor-reactive than third-party decline suggested partial antigen-specific deletion.

The CDR3 runs 15 residues. V was pared by 5 bases and J by 4 bases, with 3 bases of the junction left unmatched. Germline V gene sequence: CDR1 SGHNT, CDR2 YYREEE (reference sequence). Assay used: immunoSEQ multiplex PCR; TCRdb lists only in-frame clones, some missing. This repertoire shows about 68,000 clones, 90% to 95% found once; its top ten account for approximately 0.92%. The chain combines TRBV5-4 with TRBJ2-1; 13 positions agree with TRBD2. The starting material was CD4+ T cells from blood, obtained about 25 months after liver transplant. The TCR originated in a human patient who received a liver transplant. Some T cells may be provided by the graft donor. The CDR3 protein is CASSSGLAGYNEQFF. In DNA, the CDR3 is TGTGCCAGCAGTTCGGGACTAGCGGGATACAATGAGCAGTTCTTC.